One and the same sample provided the 22 T cell receptor beta chains below, sequenced in a study of CD8 T cells in ankylosing spondylitis. Findings and caveats of the study: Within ankylosing spondylitis blood, a TCR beta motif made up of eight highly homologous variants appeared to be characteristic.

Each CDR3 protein gets one entry after TCRdb re-called the 5' RACE reads with MiXCR. Of 200,000 to 250,000 distinct CDR3 sequences listed, 15% to 20% are singletons. These receptors' antigens are unknown. Sequencing was performed on blood, either unsorted or a sorted T cell fraction (not recorded which). The source is a male donor with ankylosing spondylitis.

This clonotype was found a few times. V and J are TRBV27 and TRBJ2-1; D uncertain. The CDR3 runs 12 residues. The ends were cut back, 4 bases at V and 7 bases at J, with 8 bases in the middle. Germline V lookup: CDR1 MNHEY, CDR2 SMNVEV (reference sequence). The CDR3 coding sequence is TGTGCCAGCAGTTCCCCCTTGAATGAGCAGTTCTTC. As protein: CASSSPLNEQFF.

The chain links TRBV7-9 to TRBJ2-2; D is undetermined. The V gene's germline CDR1 is SEHNR and CDR2 FQNEAQ (reference sequence). CDR3 size: 16 residues. The V gene lost 5 bases and the J gene lost 6 bases, with 19 bases spanning the gap. As DNA, the CDR3 is TGTGCCAGCAGCCCTATGTGGGAAGCCGAGTCCGGGGAGCTGTTTTTT. Protein: CASSPMWEAESGELFF.

This clonotype was counted only a few times. The chain employs TRBV7-9 and TRBJ1-1, with a weak D call TRBD1 (5 bases). CDR1 SEHNR and CDR2 FQNEAQ come from the germline V gene (reference sequence). There are 13 residues in the CDR3. Trimming shortened V by 3 bases and J by 5 bases, and 10 bases separated the two germline ends. This chain's CDR3 is CASSFGQGTEAFF. The CDR3 region has the DNA TGTGCCAGCAGCTTTGGCCAGGGAACTGAAGCTTTCTTT.

This clonotype was counted only a few times. The gene calls are TRBV19 and TRBJ1-5; 10 nucleotides line up with TRBD1. Trimming took 9 bases from V and 7 from J; bases not matched to a gene: 6. This CDR3 region has 13 residues. The germline gives CDR1 LNHDA, CDR2 SQIVND (reference sequence). The CDR3 DNA follows: TGTGCCAGCAGGACAGGGGGTATGCAGCCCCAGCATTTT. It yields the protein CASRTGGMQPQHF.

In this sample, this clonotype turned up a few times. This chain links TRBV9 with TRBJ1-1; no reliable D call. The germline V gene encodes CDR1 SGDLS and CDR2 YYNGEE. The CDR3 has 13 residues. The germline V and J ends were trimmed by 4 bases and 7 bases, with 14 bases remaining between them. CDR3 nucleotide sequence: TGTGCCAGCAGCTCCGAATGGTGGGATGAAGCTTTCTTT. This translates into CASSSEWWDEAFF. Full variable domain (outside the CDR3, taken from reference TRBV9 and TRBJ1-1): DSGVTQTPKHLITATGQRVTLRCSPRSGDLSVYWYQQSLDQGLQFLIQYYNGEERAKGNILERFSAQQFPDLHSELNLSSLELGDSALYFCASSSEWWDEAFFGQGTRLTVV.

This clonotype was recorded a few times. Sequence at one end of the junction differs from germline and may be a read error. The chain combines TRBV7-9 with TRBJ2-2; the D gene is possibly TRBD2 (5 bases). This CDR3 is built from 15 residues. Germline V lookup: CDR1 SEHNR, CDR2 FQNEAQ (reference sequence). The CDR3 reads CASSSGPGNAGELFF. The CDR3 coding sequence is TGTGCCAGCAGCTCCGGCCCCGGGAACGCCGGGGAGCTGTTTTTT.

Remarks on this clonotype: A read error is possible here, since a much larger clone lies one base away. The gene calls are TRBV12-3 or TRBV12-4 and TRBJ2-7; D remains unclear. This CDR3 has 14 amino acids. The chain's CDR3 is CASGLGLVSYEQYF. CDR3 nucleotides: TGTGCCAGCGGTTTAGGCCTGGTTAGCTACGAGCAGTACTTC.

This chain uses TRBV27 with TRBJ1-1; 7 bases map to TRBD1. Germline CDR1 reads MNHEY; CDR2 reads SMNVEV (reference sequence). V dropped 2 bases and J dropped 5; count of bases not matched to a gene: 8. This CDR3 is 15 amino acids long. As DNA, the CDR3 is TGTGCCAGCAGTTTAGGGGCAGGGGGGTCGACTGAAGCTTTCTTT. It yields the protein CASSLGAGGSTEAFF.

This clonotype has only a few counts. The chain couples TRBV7-2 to TRBJ1-1; tentative D call: TRBD1 (5 bases). Trimming pared 2 bases from V and 3 bases from J, leaving 13 bases between. This CDR3 has 15 amino acids. CDR1 and CDR2 from the germline V gene are SGHTA and FQGNSA. CDR3 nucleotide sequence: TGTGCCAGCAGCTTATGGATCGGGGGGGACACTGAAGCTTTCTTT. Its protein product is CASSLWIGGDTEAFF.

This clonotype was found a few times. This chain links TRBV10-3 with TRBJ2-3; D is uncertain. The CDR3 loop spans 14 amino acids. V dropped 3 bases and J dropped 2 bases, with 9 bases sitting between them. Germline loops: CDR1 ENHRY, CDR2 SYGVKD. CDR3 bases: TGTGCCATCAGTGACGAGGAACTCACAGATACGCAGTATTTT. This translates into CAISDEELTDTQYF.

This clonotype was picked up a small number of times. This chain links TRBV5-1 with TRBJ2-7, with D unclear. The CDR3 totals 14 residues. V was cut by 0 bases and J by 2 bases, with 9 bases left in between. Germline CDR1 SGHRS, CDR2 YFSETQ. The CDR3 coding sequence is TGCGCCAGCAGCTTGGACTCCGAGACCTACGAGCAGTACTTC. It specifies CASSLDSETYEQYF.

The rearrangement joins TRBV20-1 to TRBJ2-1, with 10 bases aligning to TRBD1. The CDR3 loop spans 13 amino acids. CDR1 DFQATT and CDR2 SNEGSKA come from the germline V gene (reference sequence). With V trimmed by 6 bases and J by 8 bases, 7 bases remained unmatched. CDR3 protein: CSALDRGVYEQFF. Here the CDR3 DNA reads TGCAGTGCCCTGGACAGGGGGGTGTATGAGCAGTTCTTC.

The chain couples TRBV28 to TRBJ2-7; 9 bases match TRBD2. Trimming at V came to 3 bases and at J to 0 bases, leaving 3 bases not matched to a gene. CDR3 size: 15 residues. Germline V gene data show CDR1 as MDHEN and CDR2 as SYDVKM. The CDR3 region is CASSLRGRVSYEQYF. The CDR3 DNA reads as TGTGCCAGCAGTTTGCGCGGGAGGGTCTCCTACGAGCAGTACTTC.

In this sample, this clonotype turned up a few times. J is TRBJ1-2 and V is TRBV2; weak D call: TRBD1 (5 bases). This CDR3 has 15 residues. Per germline, CDR1 SNHLY and CDR2 FYNNEI. Trimming took off 3 bases at V and 5 bases at J, with 16 bases between the two ends. The CDR3 region has the DNA TGTGCCAGCAGTGATCAGGGTGGGCCCATGTATGGCTACACCTTC. It yields the protein CASSDQGGPMYGYTF.

The gene calls are TRBV27 and TRBJ2-7; D could derive from TRBD1 or TRBD2 (6 bases each). The germline V gene encodes CDR1 MNHEY and CDR2 SMNVEV (reference sequence). The CDR3 totals 16 residues. V dropped 0 bases and J dropped 4 bases, with 16 bases sitting between them. The CDR3 here is CASSLSPGDSKYEQYF. CDR3 DNA sequence: TGTGCCAGCAGTTTATCGCCAGGGGACTCCAAATACGAGCAGTACTTC.

The gene calls are TRBV29-1 and TRBJ2-2; D possibly corresponds to TRBD2 (6 bases). The CDR3 covers 14 residues. Per germline, CDR1 SQVTM and CDR2 ANQGSEA. The germline V and J ends were trimmed by 4 bases and 2 bases, with 11 bases remaining between them. CDR3 nucleotides: TGCAGCGTTGTTTGGGACTCAAACACCGGGGAGCTGTTTTTT. Its protein is CSVVWDSNTGELFF.

The table lists this clonotype with a count of one. The rearrangement joins TRBV6-5 to TRBJ1-6; D unresolved. Germline V gene lookup returns CDR1 MNHEY and CDR2 SVGAGI. This CDR3 has 15 residues. The V gene lost 0 bases and the J gene lost 7 bases, with 10 bases spanning the gap. CDR3 loop: CASSYSGQENSPLHF. Here the CDR3 DNA reads TGTGCCAGCAGTTACTCGGGTCAGGAAAATTCACCCCTCCACTTT.

The chain employs TRBV4-1 and TRBJ2-5; D uncertain. Germline V CDR1 and CDR2: MGHRA, YSYEKL. Trimming removed 1 base at V and 2 bases at J, with 14 bases between. CDR3 size: 16 residues. The CDR3 region is CASSQVWTSGQETQYF. In nucleotides, the CDR3 is TGCGCCAGCAGCCAAGTTTGGACCAGTGGACAAGAGACCCAGTACTTC.

This clonotype was seen more than once but under ten times. J is TRBJ2-1 and V is TRBV27, with 8 positions matching TRBD2. Per the germline V gene, CDR1 is MNHEY and CDR2 is SMNVEV (reference sequence). The V segment lost 0 bases and the J segment 9 bases; nucleotides outside the gene matches: 7. This CDR3 region has 15 residues. This CDR3 is CASSLSYPGGGEQFF. CDR3 sequence (DNA): TGTGCCAGCAGTTTATCTTACCCCGGGGGGGGTGAGCAGTTCTTC.

This clonotype was found a few times. This chain uses TRBV4-2 with TRBJ1-2; 8 positions agree with TRBD1. This CDR3 is 16 amino acids long. The germline V gene encodes CDR1 LGHNA and CDR2 YNFKEQ. J was trimmed by 8 bases and V by 1 base; bases with no gene match: 12. CDR3 coding DNA: TGTGCCAGCAGCCAAGTTGGGCTGCAGGGGGCGCAGGGCTACACCTTC. Amino acid sequence: CASSQVGLQGAQGYTF.

As to this clonotype: Given a much more abundant clone one base away, this may be a read error. A read error is likely, as this CDR3 ends without the conserved phenylalanine or tryptophan. The CDR3 loop is CASSLRPPGTGENTGELFS. CDR3 nucleotides: TGTGCCAGCAGCTTGAGACCCCCCGGGACAGGGGAGAACACCGGGGAGCTGTTTTCT. The V call is TRBV11-2, the J call TRBJ2-2; 10 nucleotides line up with TRBD1. The germline CDR1 and CDR2 sequences are SGHAT and FQNNGV. This CDR3 has 19 amino acids. V lost 3 bases to trimming and J lost 1 base; unmatched junction nucleotides: 11.

V usage is TRBV7-9 and J usage is TRBJ2-3; 8 positions agree with TRBD1. CDR1 is SEHNR and CDR2 is FQNEAQ in the germline V gene (reference sequence). This CDR3 spans 16 amino acids. The V and J ends lost 5 bases and 2 bases, in that order; junction bases with no gene match: 9. In DNA form, the CDR3 reads TGTGCCAGCAGCCTTCCGGGACAGGTCTTCACAGATACGCAGTATTTT. The encoded protein is CASSLPGQVFTDTQYF.